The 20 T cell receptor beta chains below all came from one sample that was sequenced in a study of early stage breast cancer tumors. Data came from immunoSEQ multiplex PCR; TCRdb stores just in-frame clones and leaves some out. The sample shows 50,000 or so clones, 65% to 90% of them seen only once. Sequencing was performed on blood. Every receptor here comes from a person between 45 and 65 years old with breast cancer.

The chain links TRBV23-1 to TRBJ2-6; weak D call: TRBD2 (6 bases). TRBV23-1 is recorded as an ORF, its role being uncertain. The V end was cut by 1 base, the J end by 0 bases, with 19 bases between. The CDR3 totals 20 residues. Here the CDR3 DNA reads TGCGCCAGCAGTCAATGGAGACGTCGGGGGATCAGCTCTGGGGCCAACGTCCTGACTTTC. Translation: CASSQWRRRGISSGANVLTF.

The CDR3 coding sequence is TGTGCCAGCAGCTTGGCCAGGGCGAACACCGGGGAGCTGTTTTTT. This codes for CASSLARANTGELFF. The V and J genes are TRBV5-6 and TRBJ2-2; D might be TRBD1 (5 bases). V gave up 0 bases and J gave up 0 bases, with 6 bases separating them. Germline CDR1 reads SGHDT; CDR2 reads YYEEEE. The CDR3 is 15 amino acids.

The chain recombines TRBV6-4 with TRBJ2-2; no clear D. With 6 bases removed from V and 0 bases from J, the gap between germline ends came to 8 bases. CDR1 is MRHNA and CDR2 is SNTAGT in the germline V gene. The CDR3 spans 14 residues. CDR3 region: CASSDKSNTGELFF. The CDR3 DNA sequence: TGTGCCAGCAGCGACAAATCGAACACCGGGGAGCTGTTTTTT.

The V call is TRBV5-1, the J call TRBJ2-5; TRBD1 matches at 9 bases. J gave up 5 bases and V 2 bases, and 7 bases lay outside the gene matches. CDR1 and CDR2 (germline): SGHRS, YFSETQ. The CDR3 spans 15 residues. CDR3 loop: CASSFTGGARETQYF. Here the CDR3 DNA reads TGCGCCAGCAGCTTTACAGGGGGCGCGAGGGAGACCCAGTACTTC.

CDR3 in DNA: TGTGCCAGCAGTTATGCGGATCCGAACACTGAAGCTTTCTTT. Translating gives CASSYADPNTEAFF. The chain combines TRBV6-5 with TRBJ1-1; unclear D gene. The CDR3 sequence is 14 residues long. V lost 3 bases to trimming and J lost 1 base, with 9 bases between them. CDR1 and CDR2 (germline): MNHEY, SVGAGI.

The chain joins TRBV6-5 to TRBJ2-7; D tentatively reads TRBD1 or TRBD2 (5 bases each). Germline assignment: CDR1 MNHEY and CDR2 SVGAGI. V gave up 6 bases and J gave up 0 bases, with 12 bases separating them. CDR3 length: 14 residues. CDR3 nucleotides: TGTGCCAGCAGCCGGGACGGCAACTCCTACGAGCAGTACTTC. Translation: CASSRDGNSYEQYF.

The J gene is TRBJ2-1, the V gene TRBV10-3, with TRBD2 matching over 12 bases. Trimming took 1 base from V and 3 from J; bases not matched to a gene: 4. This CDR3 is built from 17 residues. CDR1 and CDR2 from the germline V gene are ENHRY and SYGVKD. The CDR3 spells CAISEFGTSGLYNEQFF. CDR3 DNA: TGTGCCATCAGTGAGTTCGGGACTAGCGGGCTCTACAATGAGCAGTTCTTC.

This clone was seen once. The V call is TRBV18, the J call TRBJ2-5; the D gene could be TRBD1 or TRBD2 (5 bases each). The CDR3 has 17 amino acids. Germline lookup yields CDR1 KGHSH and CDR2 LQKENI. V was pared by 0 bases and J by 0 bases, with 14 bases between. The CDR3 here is CASSPPGTVVNQETQYF. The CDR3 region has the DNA TGTGCCAGCTCACCACCTGGGACCGTAGTAAACCAAGAGACCCAGTACTTC.

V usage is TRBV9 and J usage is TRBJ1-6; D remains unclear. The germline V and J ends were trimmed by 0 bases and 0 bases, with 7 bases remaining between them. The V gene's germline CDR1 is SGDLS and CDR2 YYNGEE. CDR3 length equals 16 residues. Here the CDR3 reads CASSVDGSSYNSPLHF. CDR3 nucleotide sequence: TGTGCCAGCAGCGTAGACGGGAGCTCCTATAATTCACCCCTCCACTTT.

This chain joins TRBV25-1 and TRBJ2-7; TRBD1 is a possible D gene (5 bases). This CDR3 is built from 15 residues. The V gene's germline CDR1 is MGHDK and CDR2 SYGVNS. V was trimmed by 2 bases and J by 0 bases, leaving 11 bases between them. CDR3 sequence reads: CASSEDRSFSYEQYF. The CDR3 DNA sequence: TGTGCCAGCAGTGAAGACAGATCCTTCTCCTACGAGCAGTACTTC.

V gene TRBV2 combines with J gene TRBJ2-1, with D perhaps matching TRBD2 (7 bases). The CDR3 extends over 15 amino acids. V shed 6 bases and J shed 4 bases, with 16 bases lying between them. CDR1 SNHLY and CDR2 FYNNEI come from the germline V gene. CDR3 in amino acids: CASSQAGQIYNEQFF. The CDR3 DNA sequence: TGTGCCAGCAGCCAAGCGGGACAAATTTACAATGAGCAGTTCTTC.

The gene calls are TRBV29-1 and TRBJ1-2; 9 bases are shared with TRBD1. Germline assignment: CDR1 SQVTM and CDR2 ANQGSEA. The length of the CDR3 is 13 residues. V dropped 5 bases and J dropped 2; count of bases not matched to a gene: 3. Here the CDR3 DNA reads TGCAGCGTTTCTACAGGGGGCAACTATGGCTACACCTTC. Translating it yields CSVSTGGNYGYTF.

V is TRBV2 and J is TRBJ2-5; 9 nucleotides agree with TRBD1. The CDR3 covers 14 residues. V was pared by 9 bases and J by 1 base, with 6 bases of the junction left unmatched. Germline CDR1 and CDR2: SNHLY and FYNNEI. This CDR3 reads CARTGGRGQETQYF. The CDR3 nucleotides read TGTGCCAGAACAGGGGGCCGCGGCCAAGAGACCCAGTACTTC.

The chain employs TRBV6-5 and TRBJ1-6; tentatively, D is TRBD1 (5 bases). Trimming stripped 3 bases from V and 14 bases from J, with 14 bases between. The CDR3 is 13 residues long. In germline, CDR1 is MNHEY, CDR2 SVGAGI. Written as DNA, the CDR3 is TGTGCCAGCAGTTATGAGGAGGGGAAGGCCCTCCACTTT. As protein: CASSYEEGKALHF.

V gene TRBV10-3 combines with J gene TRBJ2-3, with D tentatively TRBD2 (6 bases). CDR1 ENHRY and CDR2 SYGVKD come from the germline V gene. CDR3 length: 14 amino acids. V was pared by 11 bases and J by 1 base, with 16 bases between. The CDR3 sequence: CACREAVGTDTQYF. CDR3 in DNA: TGTGCCTGTAGGGAGGCGGTGGGCACAGATACGCAGTATTTT.

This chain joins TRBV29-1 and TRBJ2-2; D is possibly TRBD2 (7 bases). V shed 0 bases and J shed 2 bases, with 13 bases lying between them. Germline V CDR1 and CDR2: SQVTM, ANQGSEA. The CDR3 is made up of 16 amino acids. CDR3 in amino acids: CSVEERGGRNTGELFF. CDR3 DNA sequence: TGCAGCGTTGAAGAAAGGGGGGGGCGTAACACCGGGGAGCTGTTTTTT.

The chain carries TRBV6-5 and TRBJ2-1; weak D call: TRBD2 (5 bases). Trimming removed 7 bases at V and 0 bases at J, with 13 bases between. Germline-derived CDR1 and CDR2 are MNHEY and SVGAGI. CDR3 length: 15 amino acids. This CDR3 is CASTEGQSSYNEQFF. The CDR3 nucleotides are TGTGCCAGCACCGAGGGTCAGAGCTCCTACAATGAGCAGTTCTTC.

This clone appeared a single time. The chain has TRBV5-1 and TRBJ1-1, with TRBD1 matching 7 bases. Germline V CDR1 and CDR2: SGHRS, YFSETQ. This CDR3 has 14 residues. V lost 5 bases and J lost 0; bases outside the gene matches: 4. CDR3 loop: CASSVDRMNTEAFF. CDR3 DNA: TGCGCCAGCAGTGTGGACAGGATGAACACTGAAGCTTTCTTT.

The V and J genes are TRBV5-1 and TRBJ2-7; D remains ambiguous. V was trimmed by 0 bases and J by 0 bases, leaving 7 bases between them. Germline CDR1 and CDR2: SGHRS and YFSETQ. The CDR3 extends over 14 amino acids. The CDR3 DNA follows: TGCGCCAGCAGCTTGGTGGGTTTCTCCTACGAGCAGTACTTC. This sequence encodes CASSLVGFSYEQYF.

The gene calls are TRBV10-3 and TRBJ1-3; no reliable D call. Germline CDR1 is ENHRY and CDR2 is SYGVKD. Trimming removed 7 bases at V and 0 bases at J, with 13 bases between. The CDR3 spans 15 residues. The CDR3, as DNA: TGTGCCATCACACTCGGGAAGACCTCTGGAAACACCATATATTTT. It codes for CAITLGKTSGNTIYF.